This T cell receptor beta chain was obtained from a study of metastatic and nonmetastatic thyroid tumors. On the study more broadly: Repertoire comparisons spanned blood and tumor or nodule tissue from malignant and benign thyroid patients.

Before thyroid surgery, none of the patients had received any treatment. A note on this clone: The antigen remains undetermined.

In the original workflow: The study built a papillary thyroid cancer distant-metastasis classifier from CDR3 differences across clinicopathological groups. MiXCR re-clonotyped the PCR reads for TCRdb. TCRdb's processing, not the authors', yielded these V and J calls. In the table there are about 34,000 clones, 35% of which are singletons. Findings and caveats of the study: Patients with malignant thyroid tumors reportedly had significantly higher TCR beta diversity than those with benign nodules, in blood and tumor.

Germline values: CDR1 MDHEN, CDR2 SYDVKM. The CDR3 is made up of 17 amino acids. Trimming took off 2 bases at V and 0 bases at J, with 16 bases between the two ends. This clonotype originated in a female donor with papillary thyroid cancer or a benign thyroid nodule (not recorded which). Some clones in this sample may be carry-over from other donors' samples. This chain connects TRBV28 to TRBJ1-1; D remains unclear. The sample consisted of tumor tissue. CDR3: CASSLPHGSGLNTEAFF. The CDR3, as DNA: TGTGCCAGCAGTTTACCCCACGGTTCGGGCCTGAACACTGAAGCTTTCTTT.